These T cell receptor beta chains were read from a single sample in a study of identical twins. TCRdb used MiXCR to reprocess the 5' RACE reads, holding one entry per CDR3 protein. The table includes hundreds of thousands of distinct CDR3 sequences, around a sixth detected once. The same data also went into a second study, on T cells expressing NK-cell markers.

The sample comprised PBMCs. These receptors were obtained from a young woman in good health. Both conserved end residues are trimmed from each CDR3. Fields, in order: V gene, CDR3 protein.

>TRBV2
AKGQPSTDTQY
>TRBV18
ASSARGITEAF
>TRBV4-2
ASSFSGRTEQF
>TRBV5-6
ASSLSPGGYEQY
>TRBV27
ASSGLAEFYEQY
>TRBV20-1
SAKGQGLRGSYEQY
>TRBV7-2
ASSLRLAGDEQY
>TRBV20-1
SAGQNNEKLF
>TRBV12-3/TRBV12-4
ASSLAPGGGYEQY
>TRBV18
ASSPRFDRDYEQY
>TRBV9
ASNQAGGSTDTQY
>TRBV5-6
ASSFVSGGLPGETQY
>TRBV7-2
ASSATSGSRDEQY
>TRBV25-1
ASSEGSMGQF
>TRBV4-2
ASSPGEAYSGANVLT
>TRBV12-3/TRBV12-4
ASSLNGRGNEQY
>TRBV24-1
ATSDPSRDREGNEQF
>TRBV12-3/TRBV12-4
ASRPSQVPYGYT
>TRBV5-6
ASSSTGSMTEAF
>TRBV7-9
ASSADRVGGYT
>TRBV20-1
SADKQGAGELF
>TRBV6-5
ASSYTRTSGRGDTQY
>TRBV7-2
ASSLGLAGGISILQY
>TRBV4-2
ASSATGTSGGQESSYNEQF
>TRBV7-9
ASSLVQDGYT
>TRBV20-1
SVPEQADTQY
>TRBV5-1
ASSFHSYEQY
>TRBV10-1
ASSESGKNFHNEQF
>TRBV27
ASNLLAGGKGEQF
>TRBV12-3/TRBV12-4
ASAKQGLQPQH
>TRBV25-1
ASSDRRTGGHEQY
>TRBV29-1
SVETLARTEAF
>TRBV5-5
ASGGQHNTEAF
>TRBV10-2
ASFRDRSYEQY
>TRBV7-9
ASSFSTSGGSYNEQF
>TRBV29-1
SVPGQGSGLAQNEQF
>TRBV2
ASSGVGGSEQF
>TRBV12-3/TRBV12-4
ASSRSRTGAIGEQY
>TRBV2
ASSDVGGDYEQY
>TRBV7-9
ASSFLAGVQETQY
>TRBV6-6
ASSYWGEAF
>TRBV12-3/TRBV12-4
ASSTGALSYEQY
>TRBV20-1
SARGDSNSPLH
>TRBV5-1
ASSLVRGLRRDTDTQY
>TRBV20-1
SARGPSGLTDTQY
>TRBV20-1
SATKNTEAF
>TRBV12-3/TRBV12-4
ASSSGNNEQF
>TRBV10-3
AISESGGRSTDTQY
>TRBV5-6
ASQGPLADEQF